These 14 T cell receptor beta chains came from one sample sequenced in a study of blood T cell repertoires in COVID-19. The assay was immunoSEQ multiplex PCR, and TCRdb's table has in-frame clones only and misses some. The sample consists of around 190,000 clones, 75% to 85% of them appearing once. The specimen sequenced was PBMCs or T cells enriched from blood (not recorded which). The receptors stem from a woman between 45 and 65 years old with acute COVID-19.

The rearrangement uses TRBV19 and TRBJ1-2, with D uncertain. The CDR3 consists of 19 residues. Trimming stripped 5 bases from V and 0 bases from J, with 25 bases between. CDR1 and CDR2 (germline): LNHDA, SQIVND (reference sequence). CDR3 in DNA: TGTGCCAGTAGTCCACCCCGGGAAGAGCGCCCGATGGCTAACTATGGCTACACCTTC. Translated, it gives CASSPPREERPMANYGYTF.

CDR3 residues: CASSPQGGPQHF. CDR3 DNA sequence: TGTGCCAGCAGTCCGCAGGGGGGGCCCCAGCATTTT. The V gene is TRBV6-5, the J gene TRBJ1-5; 7 positions match TRBD1. CDR3 length equals 12 residues. V gave up 5 bases and J gave up 9 bases; unmatched junction bases: 4. The V gene's germline CDR1 is MNHEY and CDR2 SVGAGI.

CDR3 protein: CASSGRVGNSPLHF. As DNA, the CDR3 is TGTGCCAGCAGCGGCAGGGTTGGCAATTCACCCCTCCACTTT. V and J are TRBV7-2 and TRBJ1-6; weak D call: TRBD1 (5 bases). Trimming shortened V by 5 bases and J by 7 bases, and 12 bases separated the two germline ends. The CDR3 has 14 residues. Germline V gene sequence: CDR1 SGHTA, CDR2 FQGNSA.

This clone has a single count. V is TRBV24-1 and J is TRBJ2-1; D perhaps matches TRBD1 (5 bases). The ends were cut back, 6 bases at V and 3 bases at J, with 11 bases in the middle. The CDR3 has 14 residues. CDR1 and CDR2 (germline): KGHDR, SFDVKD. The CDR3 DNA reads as TGTGCCACCAGTATGACAGAATTCTACAATGAGCAGTTCTTC. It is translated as CATSMTEFYNEQFF.

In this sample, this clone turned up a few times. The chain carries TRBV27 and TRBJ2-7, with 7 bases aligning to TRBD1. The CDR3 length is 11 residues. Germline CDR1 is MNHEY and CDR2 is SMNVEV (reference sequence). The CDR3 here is CASSFLPSQGV. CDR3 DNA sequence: TGTGCCAGCAGTTTTCTACCCTCACAGGGGGTC.

This CDR3 reads CASSEPRRQGGDLGTGNTIYF. Here the CDR3 DNA reads TGCGCCAGCAGTGAGCCTCGGAGACAGGGGGGGGACCTGGGAACTGGAAACACCATATATTTT. The chain employs TRBV10-2 and TRBJ1-3; TRBD1 aligns across 9 bases. V lost 2 bases and J lost 2; bases outside the gene matches: 19. Germline V gene data show CDR1 as WSHSY and CDR2 as SAAADI. The CDR3 length is 21 residues.

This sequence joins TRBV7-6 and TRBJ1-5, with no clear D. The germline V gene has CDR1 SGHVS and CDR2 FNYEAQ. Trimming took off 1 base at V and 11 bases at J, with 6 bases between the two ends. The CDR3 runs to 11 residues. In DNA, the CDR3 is TGTGCCAGCAGCTTAGGGCAGGCCCAGCATTTT. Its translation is CASSLGQAQHF. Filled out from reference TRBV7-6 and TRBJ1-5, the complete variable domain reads GAGVSQSPRYKVTKRGQDVALRCDPISGHVSLYWYRQALGQGPEFLTYFNYEAQQDKSGLPNDRFSAERPEGSISTLTIQRTEQRDSAMYRCASSLGQAQHFGDGTRLSIL.

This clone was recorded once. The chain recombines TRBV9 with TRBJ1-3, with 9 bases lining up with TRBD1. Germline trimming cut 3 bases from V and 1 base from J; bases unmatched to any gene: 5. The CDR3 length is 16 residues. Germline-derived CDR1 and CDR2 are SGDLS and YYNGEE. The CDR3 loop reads CASSGRDRVSGNTIYF. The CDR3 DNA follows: TGTGCCAGCAGCGGCCGGGACAGGGTTTCTGGAAACACCATATATTTT.

The CDR3 here is CATWDGGGTDTQYF. CDR3 bases: TGTGCCACATGGGACGGGGGAGGCACAGATACGCAGTATTTT. The chain recombines TRBV15 with TRBJ2-3; a weak D match, TRBD2 (6 bases). Germline-derived CDR1 and CDR2 are LNHNV and YYDKDF (reference sequence). This CDR3 spans 14 amino acids. V was cut by 9 bases and J by 1 base, with 14 bases left in between.

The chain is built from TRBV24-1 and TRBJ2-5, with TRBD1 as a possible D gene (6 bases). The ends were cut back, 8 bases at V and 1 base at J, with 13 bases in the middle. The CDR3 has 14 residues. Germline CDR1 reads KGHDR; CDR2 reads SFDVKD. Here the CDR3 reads CATMGAAGQETQYF. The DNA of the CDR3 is TGTGCCACCATGGGGGCGGCGGGCCAAGAGACCCAGTACTTC.

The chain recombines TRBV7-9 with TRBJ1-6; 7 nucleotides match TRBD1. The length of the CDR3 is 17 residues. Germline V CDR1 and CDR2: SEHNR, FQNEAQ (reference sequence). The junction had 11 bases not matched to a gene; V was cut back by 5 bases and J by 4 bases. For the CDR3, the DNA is TGTGCCAGCAGCCCCAACCCCGGGACAGCGTATAATTCACCCCTCCACTTT. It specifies CASSPNPGTAYNSPLHF.

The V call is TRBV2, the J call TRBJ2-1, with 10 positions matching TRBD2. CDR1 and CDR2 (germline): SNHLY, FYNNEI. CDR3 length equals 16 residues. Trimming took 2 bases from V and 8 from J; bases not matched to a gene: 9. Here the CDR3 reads CASSERTSGRTHEQFF. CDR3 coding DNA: TGTGCCAGCAGTGAACGGACTAGCGGACGTACGCATGAGCAGTTCTTC.

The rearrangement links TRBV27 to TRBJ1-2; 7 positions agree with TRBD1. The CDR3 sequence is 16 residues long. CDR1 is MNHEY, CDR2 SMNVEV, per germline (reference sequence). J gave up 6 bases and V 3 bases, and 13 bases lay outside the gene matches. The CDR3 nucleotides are TGTGCCAGCAGTTTTCGGGACAGCCGGGCCCTTGATGGCTACACCTTC. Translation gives CASSFRDSRALDGYTF.

The CDR3 loop is CSSKGAGTNTEAFF. The CDR3 bases are TGCAGTAGCAAAGGGGCAGGTACCAACACTGAAGCTTTCTTT. V gene TRBV29-1 combines with J gene TRBJ1-1; perhaps TRBD1 as D (5 bases). Looked up from germline, CDR1 is SQVTM and CDR2 is ANQGSEA. The CDR3 extends over 14 amino acids.